This entry lists 7 T cell receptor beta chains sequenced from one sample in a study of regulatory T cells in long-lasting Graves disease. The time point here: persistent/refractory GD, antithyroid drugs over 5 years with positive TRAb. PBMC-extracted RNA yielded the TCR library. HTBI primers from iRepertoire and Arm-PCR of CDR3 regions yielded the TCR beta libraries. TCRdb re-derived calls from the multiplex PCR reads in MiXCR, one entry per CDR3 protein. There are 400,000 to 500,000 distinct CDR3 sequences in the sample; less than 25% occur only once, and roughly 8% lies in the top ten. The sample consisted of peripheral blood mononuclear cells (PBMCs), taken when the disease was refractory, from a patient treated with antithyroid drugs. Source of these receptors: a female donor with Graves disease.

There are many counts of this clonotype. V gene TRBV4-1 combines with J gene TRBJ1-2; 8 positions match TRBD1. V lost 1 base and J lost 4; bases outside the gene matches: 2. Germline V gives CDR1 MGHRA, CDR2 YSYEKL. The CDR3 sequence is 14 residues long. CDR3 region: CASSQGTGGYGYTF. DNA of the CDR3: TGCGCCAGCAGCCAAGGTACAGGGGGCTATGGCTACACCTTC.

This clonotype was picked up many times. J is TRBJ1-1 and V is TRBV3-1, with D hard to call. This CDR3 has 16 amino acids. Trimming removed 6 bases at V and 1 base at J, with 18 bases between. Germline-derived CDR1 and CDR2 are LGHDT and YNNKEL (reference sequence). The CDR3 spells CASSPYSIDGNTEAFF. CDR3 in DNA: TGTGCCAGCAGTCCTTACTCGATAGACGGGAACACTGAAGCTTTCTTT.

There are many counts of this clonotype. J is TRBJ2-7 and V is TRBV2, with D unresolved. V lost 1 base, J lost 3 bases, and 10 bases lay in between. CDR3 size: 14 residues. Germline values: CDR1 SNHLY, CDR2 FYNNEI. For the CDR3, the DNA is TGTGCCAGCAGTGAAGTTGGACGGCACTACGAGCAGTACTTC. As protein: CASSEVGRHYEQYF.

This clonotype was detected ten times or more. A much larger clonotype is one base distant, so this may be a read error. The chain couples TRBV6-1 to TRBJ1-1; 9 positions agree with TRBD1. The CDR3 contains 13 residues. The J segment lost 1 base and the V segment lost 7 bases, leaving 1 base of the junction unmatched. Germline V gene sequence: CDR1 MNHNS, CDR2 SASEGT. The chain's CDR3 is CASMGQGNTEAFF. Here the CDR3 DNA reads TGTGCCAGCATGGGACAGGGGAACACTGAAGCTTTCTTT.

This clonotype was detected only a few times. The chain is built from TRBV29-1 and TRBJ1-2, with D unclear. Between the trimmed V and J ends, which lost 7 bases and 8 bases, there was a span of 17 bases. This CDR3 has 12 amino acids. Germline lookup yields CDR1 SQVTM and CDR2 ANQGSEA. The CDR3 here is CSAIGPRRGYTF. The CDR3 nucleotides read TGCAGCGCCATTGGGCCCCGGCGGGGCTACACCTTC.

There are a few counts of this clonotype. The gene calls are TRBV7-3 and TRBJ2-7, with a possible D match to TRBD2 (6 bases). The CDR3 spans 14 residues. V lost 5 bases, J lost 2 bases, and 13 bases lay in between. Germline V gene sequence: CDR1 SGHTA, CDR2 FQGTGA. Here the CDR3 DNA reads TGTGCCAGCAGCGTCGGGGGACCGACCTACGAGCAGTACTTC. It translates to CASSVGGPTYEQYF.

The genes are TRBV29-1 and TRBJ1-2; weak D call: TRBD1 (5 bases). CDR1 is SQVTM, CDR2 ANQGSEA, per germline. CDR3 length equals 16 residues. With 3 bases removed from V and 6 bases from J, the gap between germline ends came to 23 bases. This chain's CDR3 is CSVEGGTGKLRHGYTF. The CDR3 DNA reads as TGCAGCGTTGAGGGGGGGACTGGAAAACTGAGACATGGCTACACCTTC.